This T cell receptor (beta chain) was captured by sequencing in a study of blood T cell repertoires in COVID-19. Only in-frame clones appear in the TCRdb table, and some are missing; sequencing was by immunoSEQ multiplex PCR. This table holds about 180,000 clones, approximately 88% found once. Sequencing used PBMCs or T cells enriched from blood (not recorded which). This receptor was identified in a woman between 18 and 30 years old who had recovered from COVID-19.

The CDR3 region is CASSLVDGGGDQETQYF. In nucleotides, the CDR3 is TGTGCCAGCAGCTTGGTAGATGGCGGTGGAGACCAAGAGACCCAGTACTTC. The V gene is TRBV7-9, the J gene TRBJ2-5; D uncertain. The V end lost 3 bases, the J end lost 0 bases, and 17 bases lay between the germline ends. The CDR3 has 17 residues. Germline V gene lookup returns CDR1 SEHNR and CDR2 FQNEAQ (reference sequence).